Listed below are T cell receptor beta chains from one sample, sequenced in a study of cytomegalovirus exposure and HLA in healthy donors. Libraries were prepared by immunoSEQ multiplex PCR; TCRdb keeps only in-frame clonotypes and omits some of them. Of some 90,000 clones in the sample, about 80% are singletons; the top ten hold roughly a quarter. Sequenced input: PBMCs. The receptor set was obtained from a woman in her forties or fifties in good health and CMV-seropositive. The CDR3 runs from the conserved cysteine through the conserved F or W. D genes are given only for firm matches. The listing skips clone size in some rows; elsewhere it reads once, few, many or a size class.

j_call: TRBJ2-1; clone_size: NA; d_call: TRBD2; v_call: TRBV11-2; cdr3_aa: CASSPQAGRASYNEQFF; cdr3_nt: TGTGCCAGCAGCCCGCAGGCCGGGAGGGCCTCCTACAATGAGCAGTTCTTC
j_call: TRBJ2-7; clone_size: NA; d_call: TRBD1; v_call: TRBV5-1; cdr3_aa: CASSAGTGESEQYF; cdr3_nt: TGCGCCAGCAGCGCCGGGACAGGGGAAAGCGAGCAGTACTTC
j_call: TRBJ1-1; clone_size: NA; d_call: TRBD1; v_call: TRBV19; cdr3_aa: CATQSWTGQGVAFF; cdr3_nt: TGTGCCACCCAGTCGTGGACAGGGCAGGGAGTAGCTTTCTTT
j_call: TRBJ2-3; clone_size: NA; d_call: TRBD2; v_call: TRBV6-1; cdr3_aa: CASSGLGSADTQYF; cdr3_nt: TGTGCCAGCAGCGGACTAGGGAGCGCAGATACGCAGTATTTT
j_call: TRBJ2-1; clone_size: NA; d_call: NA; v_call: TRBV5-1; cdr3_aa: CASSTTGTSTNEQFF; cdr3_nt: TGCGCCAGCAGCACGACCGGGACTTCTACCAATGAGCAGTTCTTC
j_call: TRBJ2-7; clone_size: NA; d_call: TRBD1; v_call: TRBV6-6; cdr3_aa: CASSWTGGSYEQYF; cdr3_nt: TGTGCCAGCAGTTGGACAGGGGGCTCGTACGAGCAGTACTTC
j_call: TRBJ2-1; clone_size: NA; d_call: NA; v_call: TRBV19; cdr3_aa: CASIKDFGNEQFF; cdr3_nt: TGTGCCAGTATAAAGGACTTTGGCAATGAGCAGTTCTTC
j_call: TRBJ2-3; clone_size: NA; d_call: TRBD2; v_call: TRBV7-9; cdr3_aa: CSSSTTGSGGDTQYF; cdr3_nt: TGTTCCAGCAGCACCACGGGGTCGGGAGGGGATACGCAGTATTTT
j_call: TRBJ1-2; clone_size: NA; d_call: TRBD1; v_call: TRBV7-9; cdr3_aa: CASSFGQGAHGYTF; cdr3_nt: TGTGCCAGCAGCTTCGGACAGGGGGCGCATGGCTACACCTTC
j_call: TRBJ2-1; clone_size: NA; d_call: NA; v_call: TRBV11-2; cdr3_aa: CASSHYDRNEQFF; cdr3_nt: TGTGCCAGCAGTCACTACGACAGGAATGAGCAGTTCTTC
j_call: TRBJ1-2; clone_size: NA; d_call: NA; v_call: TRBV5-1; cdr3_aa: CASSLGENYGYTF; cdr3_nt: TGCGCCAGCAGCTTGGGCGAAAACTATGGCTACACCTTC
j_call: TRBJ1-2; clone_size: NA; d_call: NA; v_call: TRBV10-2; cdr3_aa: CASTQGGQSYGYTF; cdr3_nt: TGCGCCAGCACCCAAGGAGGGCAGAGCTATGGCTACACCTTC
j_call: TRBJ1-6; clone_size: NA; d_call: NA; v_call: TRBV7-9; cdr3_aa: CASSLQGSSYNSPLHF; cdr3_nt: TGTGCCAGCAGCCTCCAGGGGAGCTCCTATAATTCACCCCTCCACTTT
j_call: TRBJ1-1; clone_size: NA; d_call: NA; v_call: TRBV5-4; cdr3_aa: CASSTPGTFSFVSTEAFF; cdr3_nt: TGTGCCAGCAGCACCCCCGGGACATTCTCTTTTGTGAGCACTGAAGCTTTCTTT
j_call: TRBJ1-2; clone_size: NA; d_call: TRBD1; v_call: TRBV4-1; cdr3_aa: CASSQVGQVLGYTF; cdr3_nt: TGCGCCAGCAGCCAAGTCGGACAGGTCCTAGGCTACACCTTC
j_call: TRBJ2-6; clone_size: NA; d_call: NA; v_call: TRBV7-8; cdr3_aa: CASSSLAPGANVLTF; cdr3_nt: TGTGCCAGCAGCTCGCTAGCCCCCGGGGCCAACGTCCTGACTTTC
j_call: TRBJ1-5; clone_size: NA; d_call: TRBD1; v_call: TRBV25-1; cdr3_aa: CASSESRGLQPQHF; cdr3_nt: TGTGCCAGCAGTGAATCGAGGGGGCTGCAGCCCCAGCATTTT
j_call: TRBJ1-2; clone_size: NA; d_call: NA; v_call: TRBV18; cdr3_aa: CASSPSVGGNYGYTF; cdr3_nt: TGTGCCAGCTCACCGTCGGTGGGGGGTAACTATGGCTACACCTTC
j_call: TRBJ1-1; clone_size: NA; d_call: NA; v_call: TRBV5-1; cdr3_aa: CASSLDVRRYTEAFF; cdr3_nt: TGCGCCAGCAGCTTGGACGTCAGGAGGTACACTGAAGCTTTCTTT
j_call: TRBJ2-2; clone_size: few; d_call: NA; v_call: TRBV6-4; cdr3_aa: CASRDGQAGSPGELFF; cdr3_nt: TGTGCCAGCAGGGACGGACAGGCCGGGAGTCCCGGGGAGCTGTTTTTT
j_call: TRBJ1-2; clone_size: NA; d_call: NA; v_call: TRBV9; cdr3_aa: CASSPQETHGYTF; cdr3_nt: TGTGCCAGCAGCCCACAGGAGACCCATGGCTACACCTTC
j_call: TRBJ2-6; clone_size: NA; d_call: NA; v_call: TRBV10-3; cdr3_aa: CAISEVTRNQGSGANVLTF; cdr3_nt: TGTGCCATCAGTGAGGTTACTCGGAATCAGGGTTCTGGGGCCAACGTCCTGACTTTC
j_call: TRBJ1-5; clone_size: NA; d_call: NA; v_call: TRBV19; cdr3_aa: CASSIDGGNHQPQHF; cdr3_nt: TGTGCCAGTAGTATAGATGGAGGGAACCATCAGCCCCAGCATTTT
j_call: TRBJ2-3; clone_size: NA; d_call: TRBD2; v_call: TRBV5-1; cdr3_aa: CASSVGTSVTDTQYF; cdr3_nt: TGCGCCAGCAGCGTAGGGACTAGCGTTACAGATACGCAGTATTTT
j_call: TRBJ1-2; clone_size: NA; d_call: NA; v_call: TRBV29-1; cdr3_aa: CSVEPRQVAGYTF; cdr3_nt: TGCAGCGTTGAACCCCGACAGGTGGCTGGCTACACCTTC
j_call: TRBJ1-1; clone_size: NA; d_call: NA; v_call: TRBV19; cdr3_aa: CATIRTAMNTEAFF; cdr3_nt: TGTGCCACCATAAGGACAGCTATGAACACTGAAGCTTTCTTT